The clone carrying this TCR beta chain has at least ten counts. This sample was taken from a study of blood T cells in healthy people across ages. CDR1 and CDR2 from the germline V gene are SGHRS and YFSETQ. This CDR3 comprises 16 residues. V lost 2 bases and J 2 bases, leaving 14 bases between the germline ends. A J-beta primer mix and a sample-barcoded 5' primer were used in a second PCR of about 7 to 11 cycles. The template-switch adaptor, which had 12 random nucleotides, put a tag on each cDNA molecule. TCRdb processed the 5' RACE reads anew with MiXCR; each CDR3 protein has one entry. The sample carries about 650,000 distinct CDR3 sequences, 52% recorded once.

The sample consisted of blood. The chain uses TRBV5-1 and TRBJ1-5; TRBD1 might be the D (5 bases). The TCR was taken from a woman older than 75 in good health. The CDR3 reads CASSFGGALGNQPQHF. Here the CDR3 DNA reads TGCGCCAGCAGCTTCGGAGGGGCCCTCGGCAATCAGCCCCAGCATTTT.